Presented here are 13 T cell receptor beta chains from one specimen sequenced in a study of T-cell reconstitution after alpha-beta-depleted transplantation in children. Unique molecular identifiers featured in how the TCRbeta library was prepared. TCRdb re-analysed the PCR reads in MiXCR, keeping a single row per CDR3 protein. The sample yields 450,000 to 600,000 distinct CDR3 sequences, approximately 20% seen once. This specimen consisted of PBMCs from the stem cell graft donor, obtained from the stem cell graft. The source of these receptors is a human donor who donated a stem cell graft to a child with acute lymphoblastic leukemia.

This sequence joins TRBV15 and TRBJ2-7; tentatively, D is TRBD2 (7 bases). The germline V gene encodes CDR1 LNHNV and CDR2 YYDKDF (reference sequence). The germline V and J ends were trimmed by 0 bases and 6 bases, with 18 bases remaining between them. The CDR3 extends over 16 amino acids. CDR3 coding DNA: TGTGCCACCAGCAGAGATAGGGGGGGCTTCACCTCCGAGCAGTACTTC. Its translation is CATSRDRGGFTSEQYF. Combining the CDR3 with reference TRBV15 and TRBJ2-7 gives the whole variable domain DAMVIQNPRYQVTQFGKPVTLSCSQTLNHNVMYWYQQKSSQAPKLLFHYYDKDFNNEADTPDNFQSRRPNTSFCFLDIRSPGLGDTAMYLCATSRDRGGFTSEQYFGPGTRLTVT.

This clonotype was observed a handful of times. The gene calls are TRBV6-1 and TRBJ2-3, with 8 bases aligning to TRBD2. The V and J ends lost 8 bases and 2 bases, in that order; junction bases with no gene match: 9. The CDR3 extends over 15 amino acids. Germline CDR1 reads MNHNS; CDR2 reads SASEGT. CDR3 region: CASLAAGGSTDTQYF. DNA of the CDR3: TGTGCCAGCCTTGCGGCGGGAGGATCCACAGATACGCAGTATTTT.

The chain combines TRBV12-3 or TRBV12-4 with TRBJ1-4; TRBD1 agrees at 9 bases. The V segment lost 5 bases and the J segment 13 bases; nucleotides outside the gene matches: 11. This CDR3 has 14 amino acids. The CDR3 spells CASSQTGGTFRLFF. In DNA form, the CDR3 reads TGTGCCAGCAGTCAGACAGGGGGTACGTTCCGACTGTTTTTT.

This chain connects TRBV27 to TRBJ2-3, with 7 nucleotides matching TRBD2. CDR1 is MNHEY and CDR2 is SMNVEV in the germline V gene (reference sequence). Trimming at V came to 1 base and at J to 2 bases, leaving 6 bases not matched to a gene. The CDR3 is 16 amino acids. CDR3 protein: CASSLWSSGATDTQYF. CDR3 DNA: TGTGCCAGCAGTTTATGGTCCAGCGGGGCCACAGATACGCAGTATTTT.

The chain joins TRBV7-6 to TRBJ2-1; a weak D match, TRBD2 (5 bases). There are 18 residues in the CDR3. Trimming removed 1 base from V and 6 bases from J, with 22 bases in between. Germline lookup yields CDR1 SGHVS and CDR2 FNYEAQ. The CDR3 nucleotides are TGTGCCAGCAGCTTAGTGTTGGGGTTGGCTAGCAATCGCAATGAGCAGTTCTTC. It encodes CASSLVLGLASNRNEQFF.

This clonotype was counted between two and nine times. The rearrangement links TRBV6-1 to TRBJ2-1; D perhaps matches TRBD2 (6 bases). This CDR3 has 14 amino acids. Germline lookup yields CDR1 MNHNS and CDR2 SASEGT. The V end lost 6 bases, the J end lost 5 bases, and 14 bases lay between the germline ends. The CDR3 sequence: CASSGGLRDNEQFF. The CDR3 DNA is TGTGCCAGCAGCGGGGGACTCCGAGACAATGAGCAGTTCTTC.

The chain combines TRBV5-4 with TRBJ2-7; tentatively, D is TRBD2 (5 bases). Germline V gives CDR1 SGHNT, CDR2 YYREEE (reference sequence). Trimming took off 2 bases at V and 2 bases at J, with 17 bases between the two ends. There are 16 residues in the CDR3. The CDR3 sequence is CASSFTIGERPYEQYF. CDR3 bases: TGTGCCAGCAGCTTTACTATCGGGGAGCGGCCCTACGAGCAGTACTTC.

This clonotype was picked up a small number of times. The rearrangement links TRBV5-1 to TRBJ2-5; TRBD1 matches 7 bases. There are 13 residues in the CDR3. With V trimmed by 5 bases and J by 2 bases, 3 bases remained unmatched. Germline CDR1 and CDR2: SGHRS and YFSETQ. The chain's CDR3 is CASRPGQQETQYF. The CDR3 DNA follows: TGCGCCAGCAGGCCGGGACAGCAAGAGACCCAGTACTTC.

The chain combines TRBV29-1 with TRBJ2-3, with TRBD1 matching 11 bases. The CDR3 runs to 16 residues. Per germline, CDR1 SQVTM and CDR2 ANQGSEA. J lost 2 bases, V lost 0 bases, and 4 bases had no gene match. The CDR3 reads CSVEEGDRGVTDTQYF. Written as DNA, the CDR3 is TGCAGCGTTGAAGAGGGGGACAGGGGGGTCACAGATACGCAGTATTTT.

V usage is TRBV15 and J usage is TRBJ1-3, with a tentative D call TRBD1 (5 bases). V dropped 0 bases and J dropped 0 bases, with 12 bases sitting between them. CDR3 length: 17 residues. Germline CDR1 reads LNHNV; CDR2 reads YYDKDF (reference sequence). The CDR3 DNA sequence: TGTGCCACCAGCAGAGATCGAAGGGACCCCTCTGGAAACACCATATATTTT. This translates into CATSRDRRDPSGNTIYF.

This clonotype was detected a few times. The rearrangement uses TRBV12-3 or TRBV12-4 and TRBJ2-7; the D gene is possibly TRBD2 (6 bases). V was clipped by 0 bases and J by 5 bases, with 20 bases between them. CDR3 size: 17 residues. Here the CDR3 DNA reads TGTGCCAGCAGTTTAGCAACCCGGGGACTGCGAAACGACGAGCAGTACTTC. It codes for CASSLATRGLRNDEQYF.

The rearrangement joins TRBV29-1 to TRBJ1-2; D uncertain. Germline CDR1 and CDR2: SQVTM and ANQGSEA. V dropped 3 bases and J dropped 4 bases, with 9 bases sitting between them. The CDR3 consists of 12 residues. In DNA, the CDR3 is TGCAGCGTTGATGACCCGGTCTATGGCTACACCTTC. As protein: CSVDDPVYGYTF.

This clonotype was detected only a few times. V and J are TRBV5-1 and TRBJ2-2; TRBD2 might be the D (6 bases). The germline V gene encodes CDR1 SGHRS and CDR2 YFSETQ. The V and J ends lost 4 bases and 12 bases respectively, with 16 bases between them. The CDR3 loop spans 13 amino acids. The CDR3 DNA follows: TGCGCCAGCAGCCTCTCTCCGGGGGAGAAGCTGTTTTTT. Translated: CASSLSPGEKLFF.